Included here is one TCR beta chain sequence, with context. What it binds is unknown. The CDR3 covers 14 residues. Germline loops: CDR1 SQVTM, CDR2 ANQGSEA. V was shortened by 6 bases and J by 5 bases, with 19 bases between the two germline ends. This specimen comes from a study of CD8 T cells in Susac syndrome. Study-level findings and limits: The authors acknowledged that the study's TCR sequencing and HLA analysis involved relatively few individuals.

Sequencing of TCR beta was carried out in blood CD8+ and CD4+ T cells. In contrast to the negatively isolated CD8+ and CD4+ T cells, TEMRA cells were FACS-enriched. Random hexamers were used to reverse transcribe the RNA input (about 0.5 to 1 ug). Multiplex immunoSEQ PCR targeted 54 Vbeta and 13 Jbeta TCR beta segments. TCRdb redid the calling of the immunoSEQ multiplex PCR reads with MiXCR, one entry per CDR3 protein. In the table there are 250,000 to 300,000 distinct CDR3 sequences, roughly 85% of which are singletons. Sequenced input: CD8+ T cells from PBMCs. This sequence originates from a human donor with multiple sclerosis. The V and J genes are TRBV29-1 and TRBJ2-5, with a possible D match to TRBD1 (5 bases). CDR3 in DNA: TGCAGCGTCCCCCTAAGGGGTATGGGGGAGACCCAGTACTTC. This codes for CSVPLRGMGETQYF. The complete variable domain, with remaining parts taken from reference TRBV29-1 and TRBJ2-5, reads SAVISQKPSRDICQRGTSLTIQCQVDSQVTMMFWYRQQPGQSLTLIATANQGSEATYESGFVIDKFPISRPNLTFSTLTVSNMSPEDSSIYLCSVPLRGMGETQYFGPGTRLLVL.